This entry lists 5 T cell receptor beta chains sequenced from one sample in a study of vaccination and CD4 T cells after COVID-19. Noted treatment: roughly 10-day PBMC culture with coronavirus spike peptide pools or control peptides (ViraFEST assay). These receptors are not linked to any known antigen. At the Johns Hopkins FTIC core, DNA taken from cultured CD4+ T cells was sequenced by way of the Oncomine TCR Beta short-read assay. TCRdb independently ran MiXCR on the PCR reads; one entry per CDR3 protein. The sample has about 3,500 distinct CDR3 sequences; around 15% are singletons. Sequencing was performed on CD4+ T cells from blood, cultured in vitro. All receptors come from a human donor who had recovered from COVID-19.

The CDR3 loop reads CSATPTSGANVLTF. CDR3 bases: TGCAGTGCAACCCCCACCTCTGGGGCCAACGTCCTGACTTTC. This sequence joins TRBV20-1 and TRBJ2-6; D uncertain. V dropped 6 bases and J dropped 0 bases, with 9 bases sitting between them. The CDR3 length is 14 residues. CDR1 DFQATT and CDR2 SNEGSKA come from the germline V gene (reference sequence).

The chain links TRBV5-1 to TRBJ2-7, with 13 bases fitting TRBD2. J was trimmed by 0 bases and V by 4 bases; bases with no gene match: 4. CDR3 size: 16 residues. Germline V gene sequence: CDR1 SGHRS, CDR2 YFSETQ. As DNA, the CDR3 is TGCGCCAGCAGCCCGGGACTAGCGGGGATCTCCTACGAGCAGTACTTC. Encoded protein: CASSPGLAGISYEQYF.

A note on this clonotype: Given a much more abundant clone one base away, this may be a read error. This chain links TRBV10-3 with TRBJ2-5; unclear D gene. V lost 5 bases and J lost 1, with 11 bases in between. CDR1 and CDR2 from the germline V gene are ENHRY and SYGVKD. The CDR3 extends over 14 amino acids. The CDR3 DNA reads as TGTGCCATCAGTTCTAACATTCTCCAAGAGACCCAGTACTTC. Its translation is CAISSNILQETQYF.

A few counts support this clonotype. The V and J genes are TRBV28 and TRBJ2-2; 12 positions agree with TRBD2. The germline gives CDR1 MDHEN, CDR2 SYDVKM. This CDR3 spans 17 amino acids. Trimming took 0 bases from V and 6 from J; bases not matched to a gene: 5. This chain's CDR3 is CASSLWRLAGGPGELFF. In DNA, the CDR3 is TGTGCCAGCAGTTTATGGCGCCTAGCGGGGGGGCCCGGGGAGCTGTTTTTT.

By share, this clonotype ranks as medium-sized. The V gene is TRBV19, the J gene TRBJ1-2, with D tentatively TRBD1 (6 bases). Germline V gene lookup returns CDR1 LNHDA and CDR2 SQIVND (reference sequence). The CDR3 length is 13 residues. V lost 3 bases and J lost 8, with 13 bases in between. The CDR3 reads CASSIDQGRGYTF. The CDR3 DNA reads TGTGCCAGTAGTATTGATCAGGGGCGAGGCTACACCTTC.